The next 22 T cell receptor beta chains were all read from a single sample in a study of radiotherapy plus CTLA-4 blockade in lung cancer. The table came from immunoSEQ multiplex PCR; TCRdb's copy has only in-frame clones and leaves some out. This table holds approximately 39,000 clones, about two thirds found once. The sample in question was peripheral blood, obtained from a patient treated with radiotherapy plus ipilimumab. All receptors derive from a human donor with non-small cell lung cancer who had stable disease on radiotherapy plus ipilimumab.

This chain joins TRBV2 and TRBJ1-5; the D is unclear. The length of the CDR3 is 12 residues. CDR1 and CDR2 from the germline V gene are SNHLY and FYNNEI. The V and J ends lost 6 bases and 5 bases respectively, with 8 bases between them. The CDR3 nucleotides read TGTGCCAGCAGCTTCATAGATCAGCCCCAGCATTTT. Encoded protein: CASSFIDQPQHF.

The DNA for the CDR3 is TGTGCCAGCAGCCTGGGACAGAACAATGAGCAGTTCTTC. It specifies CASSLGQNNEQFF. The V and J genes are TRBV6-4 and TRBJ2-1, with 7 bases lining up with TRBD1. CDR3 size: 13 residues. Germline V gene sequence: CDR1 MRHNA, CDR2 SNTAGT. J lost 5 bases, V lost 6 bases, and 4 bases had no gene match.

This clone appeared once. The gene calls are TRBV14 and TRBJ1-6; D is perhaps TRBD1 (6 bases). CDR3 length: 14 residues. Germline CDR1 SGHDN, CDR2 FVKESK. Trimming took off 4 bases at V and 10 bases at J, with 14 bases between the two ends. The CDR3 reads CASSPTGLTSPLHF. CDR3 DNA sequence: TGTGCCAGCAGCCCCACAGGGTTAACCTCACCCCTCCACTTT.

This clone has at least ten counts. The CDR3 loop is CASARGGTDLRGQYF. CDR3 coding DNA: TGCGCCAGCGCGAGAGGGGGGACAGATCTACGAGGGCAGTACTTC. V gene TRBV4-1 combines with J gene TRBJ2-7, with D tentatively TRBD1 (7 bases). Trimming took 8 bases from V and 9 from J, leaving 26 bases between them. This CDR3 has 15 amino acids. Germline-derived CDR1 and CDR2 are MGHRA and YSYEKL.

V and J are TRBV10-2 and TRBJ2-3; the D gene is possibly TRBD2 (6 bases). With 3 bases removed from V and 2 bases from J, the gap between germline ends came to 15 bases. Germline lookup yields CDR1 WSHSY and CDR2 SAAADI. This CDR3 is 16 amino acids long. CDR3: CASSDRSSGNTDTQYF. The CDR3 region has the DNA TGCGCCAGCAGTGATCGGAGTAGCGGAAACACAGATACGCAGTATTTT.

The rearrangement joins TRBV7-9 to TRBJ1-2; D is undetermined. Germline values: CDR1 SEHNR, CDR2 FQNEAQ (reference sequence). Trimming cost V 6 bases and J 0 bases, with 17 bases left between them. This CDR3 has 16 residues. The CDR3 nucleotides are TGTGCCAGCAGTCATTTTTCGCCGGTAGCTAACTATGGCTACACCTTC. This translates into CASSHFSPVANYGYTF.

This clone is termed medium-sized (0.01 to 0.1%). V usage is TRBV29-1 and J usage is TRBJ2-3; D possibly corresponds to TRBD2 (5 bases). The ends were cut back, 5 bases at V and 4 bases at J, with 16 bases in the middle. The CDR3 totals 14 residues. Looked up from germline, CDR1 is SQVTM and CDR2 is ANQGSEA. The CDR3 DNA sequence: TGCAGCGTTTCCCCCGCCCGGACTGCAGATACGCAGTATTTT. Translated: CSVSPARTADTQYF.

This clone was counted only a few times. The J gene is TRBJ1-2, the V gene TRBV2; 12 nucleotides align to TRBD1. CDR1 is SNHLY, CDR2 FYNNEI, per germline. This CDR3 comprises 12 residues. V lost 7 bases, J lost 8 bases, and 2 bases stayed unmatched. The CDR3 nucleotides are TGTGCCAGCACCGGGACAGGGGGCGGCTACACCTTC. This translates into CASTGTGGGYTF.

The chain uses TRBV18 and TRBJ2-1; TRBD2 agrees at 10 bases. The V segment lost 10 bases and the J segment 5 bases; nucleotides outside the gene matches: 5. The CDR3 runs 13 residues. Germline CDR1 and CDR2: KGHSH and LQKENI. CDR3 coding DNA: TGTGCCACCAAGAGCGGGGGGGACAATGAGCAGTTCTTC. As protein: CATKSGGDNEQFF.

The chain recombines TRBV6-1 with TRBJ2-5; TRBD2 might be the D (6 bases). Looked up from germline, CDR1 is MNHNS and CDR2 is SASEGT. Trimming cost V 7 bases and J 1 base, with 16 bases left between them. CDR3 length: 15 amino acids. The CDR3 region is CASKMGGGGQETQYF. The CDR3 DNA sequence: TGTGCCAGCAAAATGGGGGGTGGGGGCCAAGAGACCCAGTACTTC.

This chain links TRBV11-1 with TRBJ1-1, with 9 bases fitting TRBD1. V was pared by 5 bases and J by 8 bases, with 6 bases of the junction left unmatched. The V gene's germline CDR1 is SGHAT and CDR2 FQDESV (reference sequence). The CDR3 consists of 13 residues. The CDR3 region has the DNA TGTGCCAGCAGCCGGACAGGGGAAAAGGAAGCTTTCTTT. Translated: CASSRTGEKEAFF.

This clone is labeled medium-sized. This chain connects TRBV18 to TRBJ1-3, with D hard to call. Germline V gene sequence: CDR1 KGHSH, CDR2 LQKENI. V lost 1 base and J lost 0, with 10 bases in between. The CDR3 spans 16 residues. The CDR3 protein is CASSPQTGSSGNTIYF. CDR3 nucleotides: TGTGCCAGCTCACCACAGACCGGGAGCTCTGGAAACACCATATATTTT.

The chain couples TRBV2 to TRBJ1-2; 10 positions match TRBD1. Germline CDR1 is SNHLY and CDR2 is FYNNEI. The ends lost 5 bases at V and 7 bases at J; junction bases unmatched: 7. The CDR3 consists of 14 residues. The CDR3 bases are TGTGCCAGCAGTCCCGACAGGGGGCCCGGTGGCTACACCTTC. This codes for CASSPDRGPGGYTF.

V usage is TRBV7-2 and J usage is TRBJ2-3; weak D call: TRBD2 (6 bases). Per germline, CDR1 SGHTA and CDR2 FQGNSA. Trimming took 4 bases from V and 6 from J, leaving 20 bases between them. The CDR3 has 16 residues. For the CDR3, the DNA is TGTGCCAGCAGCTCGGGACTCCAACAGTCCCTTGATACGCAGTATTTT. Translating gives CASSSGLQQSLDTQYF.

The rearrangement links TRBV5-6 to TRBJ2-2; D is ambiguous. The germline V and J ends were trimmed by 4 bases and 5 bases, with 15 bases remaining between them. Germline CDR1 is SGHDT and CDR2 is YYEEEE. The CDR3 consists of 15 residues. CDR3 in DNA: TGTGCCAGCAGCCCCTTGGGCCCATGGACCGGGGAGCTGTTTTTT. Its translation: CASSPLGPWTGELFF.

This chain uses TRBV7-3 with TRBJ2-5; 11 positions match TRBD1. This CDR3 region has 14 residues. The ends lost 8 bases at V and 5 bases at J; junction bases unmatched: 7. Germline values: CDR1 SGHTA, CDR2 FQGTGA. The CDR3 spells CASAPGQGVETQYF. CDR3 DNA sequence: TGTGCCAGCGCCCCGGGACAGGGGGTGGAGACCCAGTACTTC.

Many counts were recorded for this clone. The J gene is TRBJ1-6, the V gene TRBV5-5; TRBD1 matches at 8 bases. J lost 4 bases, V lost 0 bases, and 6 bases had no gene match. This CDR3 is built from 17 residues. From germline, CDR1 is SGHKS and CDR2 YYEKEE (reference sequence). Here the CDR3 reads CASSLGTGLGYNSPLHF. The CDR3 bases are TGTGCCAGCAGCTTGGGGACAGGGTTAGGGTATAATTCACCCCTCCACTTT.

V usage is TRBV5-1 and J usage is TRBJ2-5; TRBD2 aligns across 11 bases. The V gene end was trimmed by 4 bases and the J gene end by 1 base; junction bases not matched to a gene: 15. Germline CDR1 reads SGHRS; CDR2 reads YFSETQ. The CDR3 is 19 residues long. The DNA of the CDR3 is TGCGCCAGCAGCCCTCGGTCTAGCGGGGGGTCCTCCCGCCAAGAGACCCAGTACTTC. This sequence encodes CASSPRSSGGSSRQETQYF.

The genes are TRBV18 and TRBJ1-2; D is perhaps TRBD1 (5 bases). In germline, CDR1 is KGHSH, CDR2 LQKENI. The CDR3 is 14 amino acids. The V end lost 3 bases, the J end lost 4 bases, and 12 bases lay between the germline ends. Here the CDR3 DNA reads TGTGCCAGCTCACCCGAGCAGGGTGGCTATGGCTACACCTTC. Residues: CASSPEQGGYGYTF.

This chain connects TRBV15 to TRBJ1-2, with a tentative D call TRBD1 (5 bases). This CDR3 comprises 13 residues. V lost 1 base and J lost 8, with 11 bases in between. Germline lookup yields CDR1 LNHNV and CDR2 YYDKDF (reference sequence). CDR3 residues: CATSRGTRLGYTF. DNA for the CDR3: TGTGCCACCAGCAGAGGGACACGACTGGGCTACACCTTC. Using reference TRBV15 and TRBJ1-2 for the parts outside the CDR3, the full variable domain is DAMVIQNPRYQVTQFGKPVTLSCSQTLNHNVMYWYQQKSSQAPKLLFHYYDKDFNNEADTPDNFQSRRPNTSFCFLDIRSPGLGDTAMYLCATSRGTRLGYTFGSGTRLTVV.

This clone was counted many times. The chain recombines TRBV5-1 with TRBJ1-2; 8 bases fit TRBD1. CDR3 length equals 16 residues. Germline V gives CDR1 SGHRS, CDR2 YFSETQ. V was clipped by 2 bases and J by 8 bases; unmatched bases: 14. CDR3 DNA: TGCGCCAGCAGCTTCGAACCCCCAGGACAGGGAGGAGGCTACACCTTC. Encoded protein: CASSFEPPGQGGGYTF.

The chain couples TRBV7-6 to TRBJ1-3, with no clear D. The length of the CDR3 is 16 residues. Trimming stripped 5 bases from V and 4 bases from J, with 18 bases between. Per the germline V gene, CDR1 is SGHVS and CDR2 is FNYEAQ. The DNA of the CDR3 is TGTGCCAGCAGCCAGGTGGGAGGACGGGAGGGAAACACCATATATTTT. Its protein product is CASSQVGGREGNTIYF. Together with reference TRBV7-6 and TRBJ1-3, the CDR3 gives the full variable domain: GAGVSQSPRYKVTKRGQDVALRCDPISGHVSLYWYRQALGQGPEFLTYFNYEAQQDKSGLPNDRFSAERPEGSISTLTIQRTEQRDSAMYRCASSQVGGREGNTIYFGEGSWLTVV.